This passage covers 26 T cell receptor beta chains from one sample sequenced in a study of identical twins. TCRdb re-derived calls from the 5' RACE reads in MiXCR, one entry per CDR3 protein. The sample lists 300,000 to 400,000 distinct CDR3 sequences, approximately 13% occurring once. The same data also contributed to another study, on yellow fever vaccine responses in identical twins.

The sample consisted of CD8+ T cells sorted from blood. These receptors were taken from a woman aged 18-30 years in good health.

This clonotype was seen only a few times. The chain recombines TRBV4-1 with TRBJ2-3, with 7 bases identical to TRBD2. This CDR3 is 16 amino acids long. Germline V gene sequence: CDR1 MGHRA, CDR2 YSYEKL. The trim removed 1 base at V and 3 bases at J, leaving 7 bases unmatched. CDR3 DNA: TGCGCCAGCAGCCAAGGGCTGAGACTAGCTACAGATACGCAGTATTTT. It is translated as CASSQGLRLATDTQYF.

The rearrangement uses TRBV4-1 and TRBJ2-1; D may correspond to TRBD1 or TRBD2 (6 bases each). Trimming shortened V by 4 bases and J by 8 bases, and 30 bases separated the two germline ends. The CDR3 consists of 19 residues. The germline V gene has CDR1 MGHRA and CDR2 YSYEKL. DNA of the CDR3: TGCGCCAGCAGCCTCAAGATGGGGGGCCCCGATCCTTCGCGGGATGAGCAGTTCTTC. Translated: CASSLKMGGPDPSRDEQFF.

This clonotype occurred a few times. This chain uses TRBV28 with TRBJ2-7, with TRBD1 as a possible D gene (5 bases). The CDR3 length is 13 residues. The germline V gene encodes CDR1 MDHEN and CDR2 SYDVKM. Between the trimmed V and J ends, which lost 4 bases and 5 bases, there was a span of 12 bases. CDR3 coding DNA: TGTGCCAGCAGTTCAGGGTCGAGCCACGAGCAGTACGTC. Its protein is CASSSGSSHEQYV.

The gene calls are TRBV7-9 and TRBJ2-7; 8 nucleotides match TRBD2. Germline CDR1 reads SEHNR; CDR2 reads FQNEAQ (reference sequence). The CDR3 covers 14 residues. The junction had 10 bases not matched to a gene; V was cut back by 5 bases and J by 7 bases. The DNA for the CDR3 is TGTGCCAGCAGCGATAGCGGGGCGCTGGGAGAGCAGTACTTC. Its protein product is CASSDSGALGEQYF.

The chain combines TRBV20-1 with TRBJ1-1; D gene uncertain. Trimming removed 3 bases at V and 3 bases at J, with 20 bases between. This CDR3 comprises 16 residues. The germline V gene encodes CDR1 DFQATT and CDR2 SNEGSKA (reference sequence). This chain's CDR3 is CSASEPPGLIDTEAFF. CDR3 DNA sequence: TGCAGTGCTAGCGAACCGCCGGGGTTAATCGACACTGAAGCTTTCTTT.

This clonotype was detected a few times. This chain uses TRBV7-8 with TRBJ2-1; tentatively, D is TRBD2 (6 bases). The V end was cut by 5 bases, the J end by 12 bases, with 14 bases between. The germline gives CDR1 SGHVS, CDR2 FQNEAQ. This CDR3 contains 12 residues. CDR3 residues: CASSPTARGQFF. The CDR3 coding sequence is TGTGCCAGCAGCCCCACAGCGCGGGGGCAGTTCTTC.

The chain carries TRBV12-3 or TRBV12-4 and TRBJ1-2; D perhaps matches TRBD1 (5 bases). The CDR3 runs 14 residues. The CDR3 loop reads CATAGGGDLDGYTF. The CDR3 bases are TGTGCTACCGCGGGGGGTGGGGATCTCGATGGCTACACCTTC.

The table lists this clonotype with a few counts. V is TRBV28 and J is TRBJ1-1; no clear D. The V and J ends lost 1 base and 0 bases respectively, with 6 bases between them. From germline, CDR1 is MDHEN and CDR2 SYDVKM. This CDR3 has 14 residues. The CDR3 reads CASSLFDLNTEAFF. The CDR3 DNA is TGTGCCAGCAGTTTATTTGACCTGAACACTGAAGCTTTCTTT.

The table lists this clonotype with many counts. This rearrangement joins TRBV29-1 to TRBJ1-1, with D unclear. The V end lost 4 bases, the J end lost 4 bases, and 25 bases lay between the germline ends. This CDR3 contains 17 residues. Germline V CDR1 and CDR2: SQVTM, ANQGSEA. Here the CDR3 reads CSVVARPMEMGGTEAFF. CDR3 nucleotide sequence: TGCAGCGTTGTGGCCCGGCCGATGGAAATGGGCGGCACTGAAGCTTTCTTT.

This clonotype was observed a handful of times. V and J are TRBV20-1 and TRBJ2-2, with TRBD1 identical over 7 bases. The CDR3 contains 17 residues. After removal of 2 bases from V and 7 bases from J, the junction contained 16 bases not matched to a gene. The germline V gene encodes CDR1 DFQATT and CDR2 SNEGSKA (reference sequence). The DNA of the CDR3 is TGCAGTGCTAGACCCTCCCTCATGAGGGGGCTGATCGGGGAGCTGTTTTTT. Its translation: CSARPSLMRGLIGELFF.

This clonotype has at least ten counts. The chain joins TRBV7-9 to TRBJ2-3; D may be TRBD2 (6 bases). Trimming cost V 5 bases and J 2 bases, with 11 bases left between them. Germline V gene lookup returns CDR1 SEHNR and CDR2 FQNEAQ (reference sequence). The CDR3 spans 14 residues. The chain's CDR3 is CASSRDSYTDTQYF. In nucleotides, the CDR3 is TGTGCCAGCAGCAGGGACTCATACACAGATACGCAGTATTTT.

The rearrangement uses TRBV5-1 and TRBJ2-5, with 12 bases matching TRBD2. The length of the CDR3 is 15 residues. The V segment lost 4 bases and the J segment 2 bases; nucleotides outside the gene matches: 3. CDR1 and CDR2 from the germline V gene are SGHRS and YFSETQ. CDR3 in amino acids: CASSDGLAGQETQYF. CDR3 sequence (DNA): TGCGCCAGCAGCGATGGACTAGCGGGGCAAGAGACCCAGTACTTC.

This clonotype was seen a few times. The chain links TRBV18 to TRBJ2-7; 8 bases align to TRBD1. There are 14 residues in the CDR3. The V and J ends lost 3 bases and 5 bases, in that order; junction bases with no gene match: 6. Germline CDR1 and CDR2: KGHSH and LQKENI. The CDR3: CASSPRTGTDEQYF. CDR3 in DNA: TGTGCCAGCTCACCGAGGACAGGGACCGACGAGCAGTACTTC.

The DNA for the CDR3 is TGTGCCAGCAGCTCCATTGAGGCGGCCCCCGGCAATGAGCAGTTCTTC. Translation gives CASSSIEAAPGNEQFF. This chain joins TRBV7-3 and TRBJ2-1, with D uncertain. The CDR3 contains 16 residues. Trimming took off 4 bases at V and 6 bases at J, with 19 bases between the two ends. Germline CDR1 SGHTA, CDR2 FQGTGA.

This clonotype has a handful of counts. The J gene is TRBJ2-3, the V gene TRBV6-5; maybe TRBD2 (6 bases). The CDR3 is 15 residues long. V was trimmed by 2 bases and J by 8 bases, leaving 17 bases between them. Looked up from germline, CDR1 is MNHEY and CDR2 is SVGAGI. CDR3 in DNA: TGTGCCAGCAGTTACCCGGGGTTGGCGGGACCTACGCAGTATTTT. It specifies CASSYPGLAGPTQYF.

This clonotype was seen many times. The chain couples TRBV4-2 to TRBJ2-1, with 8 bases fitting TRBD2. The trim removed 0 bases at V and 2 bases at J, leaving 6 bases unmatched. The germline gives CDR1 LGHNA, CDR2 YNFKEQ. The CDR3 is 17 amino acids. DNA for the CDR3: TGTGCCAGCAGCCAAGATCTGGCGGGGGGCCCCTACAATGAGCAGTTCTTC. Translation gives CASSQDLAGGPYNEQFF.

The CDR3 bases are TGTGCCAGCAGAGACAGGGGGTCCTACGAGCAGTACGTC. Its translation: CASRDRGSYEQYV. This chain connects TRBV2 to TRBJ2-7, with 9 bases fitting TRBD1. The germline V gene has CDR1 SNHLY and CDR2 FYNNEI. The CDR3 sequence is 13 residues long. The V and J ends lost 6 bases and 1 base, in that order; junction bases with no gene match: 1.

This clonotype was detected only a few times. V gene TRBV3-1 combines with J gene TRBJ2-7, with 8 bases fitting TRBD2. The CDR3 length is 17 residues. Germline assignment: CDR1 LGHDT and CDR2 YNNKEL (reference sequence). Unmatched junction bases numbered 12, after V lost 0 bases and J lost 5 bases. Written as DNA, the CDR3 is TGTGCCAGCAGCCAAGATACGGACGCGGGAGGTTCCCACGAGCAGTACTTC. It codes for CASSQDTDAGGSHEQYF.

This clonotype appeared a few times. The rearrangement uses TRBV5-1 and TRBJ2-1; possible D gene TRBD1, 7 bases. The CDR3 has 17 residues. Germline V gene sequence: CDR1 SGHRS, CDR2 YFSETQ. Trimming left V 3 bases short and J 5 bases short, with 21 bases between. CDR3 sequence (DNA): TGCGCCAGCAGCTCCCGAGGGGGCGGGACAAGCGACAATGAGCAGTTCTTC. This sequence encodes CASSSRGGGTSDNEQFF.

A few counts support this clonotype. V is TRBV4-1 and J is TRBJ2-7, with 9 bases that match TRBD1. Germline lookup yields CDR1 MGHRA and CDR2 YSYEKL. The V gene end was trimmed by 3 bases and the J gene end by 2 bases; junction bases not matched to a gene: 5. The CDR3 runs 15 residues. The chain's CDR3 is CASSHYDRGTYEQYF. Written as DNA, the CDR3 is TGCGCCAGCAGCCATTACGACAGGGGGACCTACGAGCAGTACTTC.

There are many counts of this clonotype. The rearrangement joins TRBV29-1 to TRBJ2-1; 8 bases are shared with TRBD2. Germline V gene sequence: CDR1 SQVTM, CDR2 ANQGSEA. J gave up 8 bases and V 4 bases, and 10 bases lay outside the gene matches. This CDR3 is built from 14 residues. CDR3 bases: TGCAGCGTTGCGGGGGGGGACCGTGGTTATGAGCAGTTCTTC. It encodes CSVAGGDRGYEQFF.

This clonotype was seen more than once but under ten times. The chain recombines TRBV2 with TRBJ2-7, with 8 bases matching TRBD2. Per the germline V gene, CDR1 is SNHLY and CDR2 is FYNNEI. CDR3 length: 16 residues. V dropped 4 bases and J dropped 3; count of bases not matched to a gene: 11. CDR3: CASSVSPSGGIYEQYF. The CDR3 DNA follows: TGTGCCAGCAGTGTCAGCCCCTCGGGGGGGATCTACGAGCAGTACTTC.

The gene calls are TRBV12-5 and TRBJ2-3, with D perhaps TRBD1 or TRBD2 (5 bases each). The CDR3 consists of 17 residues. With 6 bases removed from V and 0 bases from J, the gap between germline ends came to 19 bases. CDR1 and CDR2 from the germline V gene are LGHNT and FRNRAP. The CDR3 is CASGTDRGLTSTDTQYF. In DNA, the CDR3 is TGTGCTAGTGGCACTGACCGGGGCCTTACTAGCACAGATACGCAGTATTTT.

This clonotype has a handful of counts. The rearrangement uses TRBV27 and TRBJ2-7; TRBD2 matches at 10 bases. V lost 2 bases to trimming and J lost 2 bases; unmatched junction nucleotides: 6. CDR1 MNHEY and CDR2 SMNVEV come from the germline V gene (reference sequence). The length of the CDR3 is 16 residues. CDR3 loop: CASSLRTSGIPYEQYF. In DNA form, the CDR3 reads TGTGCCAGCAGTTTACGCACTAGCGGGATCCCCTACGAGCAGTACTTC.

The chain links TRBV3-1 to TRBJ2-3; 14 nucleotides align to TRBD2. There are 16 residues in the CDR3. Germline V lookup: CDR1 LGHDT, CDR2 YNNKEL (reference sequence). V shed 4 bases, J shed 9 bases, and the junction held 9 bases outside the gene matches. In DNA, the CDR3 is TGTGCCAGCAGCCTGCCCGGGACTAGCGGGAGCGGAACGCAGTATTTT. It yields the protein CASSLPGTSGSGTQYF.

This clonotype has just a few counts. V is TRBV7-8 and J is TRBJ2-1; 12 nucleotides line up with TRBD2. The CDR3 consists of 17 residues. Trimming took 5 bases from V and 2 from J; bases not matched to a gene: 7. The V gene's germline CDR1 is SGHVS and CDR2 FQNEAQ. Here the CDR3 DNA reads TGTGCCAGCAGCCACCGGACTAGCGGGGCCACCTACAATGAGCAGTTCTTC. It yields the protein CASSHRTSGATYNEQFF.